The sequence of this T cell receptor beta chain was determined in a study of CD8 T cells in ankylosing spondylitis. The study's findings and limits: There were earlier reports of some motif variants in reactive arthritis synovial fluid and blood.

Germline lookup yields CDR1 KGHSH and CDR2 LQKENI. This CDR3 spans 13 amino acids. V lost 6 bases, J lost 0 bases, and 7 bases lay in between. TCRdb reprocessed the 5' RACE reads with MiXCR, giving one entry per CDR3 protein. The table has 350,000 or so distinct CDR3 sequences, about 15% seen once; the top ten hold approximately 0.99%. Many counts were recorded for this clonotype. Its antigen is unidentified. The chain uses TRBV18 and TRBJ2-3, with D unclear. Sequenced sample: blood, either unsorted or a sorted T cell fraction (not recorded which). The sequence derives from a male donor with ankylosing spondylitis or in good health (not recorded which). The DNA for the CDR3 is TGTGCCAGCTCTCCTCCTAGCACAGATACGCAGTATTTT. Translation gives CASSPPSTDTQYF.